This record concerns one T cell receptor (beta chain) sequence. The antigen remains unidentified. Primers included in the PCR were 60 Vbeta and 13 Jbeta primers. Assay used: immunoSEQ multiplex PCR; TCRdb lists only in-frame clones, some missing. Seen here are about 100,000 clones, roughly 71% observed once, and the top ten hold 8.5% to 12%. The data belong to a study of cytomegalovirus exposure and HLA in healthy donors. Overall study context: Most genotyped donors, about four fifths of around 370, had Caucasian-associated genetic ancestry.

Study results and caveats: A later analysis found that most CMV-associated TCR beta chains appeared HLA-restricted.

Germline V gives CDR1 SEHNR, CDR2 FQNEAQ (reference sequence). CDR3 length equals 14 residues. V lost 10 bases to trimming and J lost 0 bases, with 13 bases between them. The genes are TRBV7-9 and TRBJ1-5, with D perhaps matching TRBD1 (5 bases). The sample taken for sequencing was PBMCs. The sequence was collected from a man between 45 and 60 years old in good health and CMV-seronegative. CDR3 bases: TGTGCCACCTCAAGGGGAAATAGCAATCAGCCCCAGCATTTT. It codes for CATSRGNSNQPQHF.